Listed here are 9 T cell receptor beta chains from one sample, sequenced in a study of T cells in pancreatic ductal adenocarcinoma. The selected patients with pancreatic ductal adenocarcinoma had surgery but no neoadjuvant therapy. Sequenced by immunoSEQ multiplex PCR; TCRdb stores in-frame clones only, minus some. The repertoire includes over 85,000 clones, roughly 96% of them detected once, and around 2.9% sits in the top ten. Material for sequencing was PBMCs. The receptor source for this set is a human donor with pancreatic ductal adenocarcinoma.

The chain recombines TRBV5-4 with TRBJ2-1; D is possibly TRBD2 (6 bases). Germline V gene data show CDR1 as SGHNT and CDR2 as YYREEE (reference sequence). V lost 2 bases and J 0 bases, leaving 9 bases between the germline ends. The CDR3 sequence is 15 residues long. The DNA for the CDR3 is TGTGCCAGCAGCTTTAGCGGAGACTCCTACAATGAGCAGTTCTTC. Translation: CASSFSGDSYNEQFF.

The genes are TRBV5-4 and TRBJ2-3; D may be TRBD2 (5 bases). Germline V gene lookup returns CDR1 SGHNT and CDR2 YYREEE (reference sequence). V lost 4 bases to trimming and J lost 1 base, with 16 bases between them. This CDR3 comprises 16 residues. The CDR3 DNA follows: TGTGCCAGCAGCCCCCGTGGAGCGGCACGCACAGATACGCAGTATTTT. This encodes CASSPRGAARTDTQYF.

The chain recombines TRBV6-5 with TRBJ2-1; D perhaps matches TRBD2 (6 bases). The germline V gene encodes CDR1 MNHEY and CDR2 SVGAGI. There are 14 residues in the CDR3. V was shortened by 9 bases and J by 0 bases, with 12 bases between the two germline ends. CDR3 region: CASKRGVSYNEQFF. CDR3 coding DNA: TGTGCCAGTAAACGCGGGGTCTCCTACAATGAGCAGTTCTTC.

The V gene is TRBV25-1, the J gene TRBJ2-7, with 9 bases aligning to TRBD1. CDR1 and CDR2 from the germline V gene are MGHDK and SYGVNS. This CDR3 region has 16 residues. The J segment lost 2 bases and the V segment lost 3 bases, leaving 8 bases of the junction unmatched. The CDR3 nucleotides read TGTGCCAGCAGTGATGATGGACAGGGGCATCCCTACGAGCAGTACTTC. Its protein is CASSDDGQGHPYEQYF.

The chain has TRBV2 and TRBJ1-1; D remains unclear. Looked up from germline, CDR1 is SNHLY and CDR2 is FYNNEI. The CDR3 is made up of 13 amino acids. Trimming removed 7 bases from V and 2 bases from J, with 11 bases in between. CDR3 bases: TGTGCCAGCACATACCGACATAACACTGAAGCTTTCTTT. Protein product: CASTYRHNTEAFF.

This chain joins TRBV28 and TRBJ1-2; 7 nucleotides match TRBD1. The J segment lost 4 bases and the V segment lost 4 bases, leaving 9 bases of the junction unmatched. The CDR3 is 15 amino acids. Germline assignment: CDR1 MDHEN and CDR2 SYDVKM. CDR3 sequence reads: CASSSRPGQPYGYTF. In DNA, the CDR3 is TGTGCCAGCAGTTCAAGGCCGGGACAGCCCTATGGCTACACCTTC.

This clone was detected once. The gene calls are TRBV6-1 and TRBJ1-1; TRBD1 might be the D (6 bases). Trimming took 6 bases from V and 5 from J, leaving 19 bases between them. The CDR3 covers 15 residues. Germline V lookup: CDR1 MNHNS, CDR2 SASEGT. CDR3 amino acids: CASRGLQGAGTEAFF. CDR3 coding DNA: TGTGCCAGCAGGGGCTTACAGGGTGCAGGGACTGAAGCTTTCTTT.

This clone was found once. This sequence joins TRBV5-1 and TRBJ2-1, with TRBD2 identical over 8 bases. Losses at the gene ends were 4 bases for V and 3 bases for J; bases not matched to a gene: 6. Per the germline V gene, CDR1 is SGHRS and CDR2 is YFSETQ. The CDR3 covers 15 residues. The CDR3 sequence is CASSLMSGSYNEQFF. CDR3 nucleotide sequence: TGCGCCAGCAGCCTGATGAGCGGGAGCTACAATGAGCAGTTCTTC.

J is TRBJ2-5 and V is TRBV5-1; D uncertain. Germline values: CDR1 SGHRS, CDR2 YFSETQ. Trimming took 0 bases from V and 1 from J, leaving 13 bases between them. CDR3 size: 16 residues. CDR3 in DNA: TGCGCCAGCAGCTTGGGGGTCGGCAGGTTCCAAGAGACCCAGTACTTC. Its protein is CASSLGVGRFQETQYF.